The 10 T cell receptor beta chains listed next were all sequenced from one sample in a study of CD8+ T cells in alopecia areata. Extracted RNA was reverse transcribed, and the resulting cDNA served as sequencing template. This table comes from immunoSEQ multiplex PCR, and its TCRdb copy is limited to in-frame clones, with some not included. The table lists 90,000 to 120,000 clones, around 83% of them singletons. The treatment denotes: oral pan-JAK inhibitor, 5-10 mg twice daily. Sequenced material: CD8+ T cells sorted from blood, taken at week 24, from a patient treated with tofacitinib. Receptor source: a human donor with alopecia areata.

V gene TRBV30 combines with J gene TRBJ2-7; 8 bases map to TRBD2. The germline V gene encodes CDR1 GTSNPN and CDR2 SVGIG (reference sequence). The CDR3 length is 14 residues. V lost 2 bases and J lost 3; bases outside the gene matches: 6. The CDR3 protein is CAWSTGGGGYEQYF. The DNA of the CDR3 is TGTGCCTGGAGTACGGGAGGGGGAGGCTACGAGCAGTACTTC.

A single count supports this clone. The chain uses TRBV4-3 and TRBJ1-3, with D possibly matching TRBD1 (5 bases). The CDR3 is 18 residues long. V was shortened by 1 base and J by 2 bases, with 18 bases between the two germline ends. CDR1 is LGHNA and CDR2 is YSLEER in the germline V gene. This CDR3 is CASSQGVRGRSAGNTIYF. Written as DNA, the CDR3 is TGCGCCAGCAGCCAAGGGGTGAGGGGAAGGAGCGCTGGAAACACCATATATTTT.

This clone occurred once. This chain uses TRBV19 with TRBJ1-3, with 8 nucleotides matching TRBD1. The trim removed 4 bases at V and 2 bases at J, leaving 4 bases unmatched. Germline-derived CDR1 and CDR2 are LNHDA and SQIVND (reference sequence). The CDR3 length is 15 residues. CDR3 DNA: TGTGCCAGTAGTACCGGGACAGGCACTGGAAACACCATATATTTT. Protein: CASSTGTGTGNTIYF.

The chain recombines TRBV5-1 with TRBJ2-3; possible D gene TRBD2, 6 bases. V lost 5 bases to trimming and J lost 0 bases, with 7 bases between them. The germline gives CDR1 SGHRS, CDR2 YFSETQ. The CDR3 contains 13 residues. For the CDR3, the DNA is TGCGCCAGCAGGGGGACTAGCACAGATACGCAGTATTTT. This codes for CASRGTSTDTQYF.

The rearrangement links TRBV4-3 to TRBJ2-7; 12 positions agree with TRBD2. The V gene's germline CDR1 is LGHNA and CDR2 YSLEER. The CDR3 covers 16 residues. V dropped 2 bases and J dropped 0; count of bases not matched to a gene: 2. This chain's CDR3 is CASSQLAGGTSYEQYF. The CDR3, as DNA: TGCGCCAGCAGCCAACTAGCGGGGGGGACCTCCTACGAGCAGTACTTC.

V and J are TRBV6-5 and TRBJ2-1; 8 positions match TRBD2. CDR1 is MNHEY and CDR2 is SVGAGI in the germline V gene. After removal of 1 base from V and 8 bases from J, the junction contained 4 bases not matched to a gene. The CDR3 consists of 14 residues. The CDR3 sequence is CASSYYSGAYEQFF. DNA of the CDR3: TGTGCCAGCAGTTACTATAGCGGGGCATATGAGCAGTTCTTC.

This clone was observed a single time. V is TRBV6-5 and J is TRBJ1-3; no firm D call. Trimming took off 10 bases at V and 4 bases at J, with 8 bases between the two ends. The CDR3 totals 11 residues. CDR1 and CDR2 (germline): MNHEY, SVGAGI. The CDR3 DNA reads TGTGCCACCCTGCTGGGAAACACCATATATTTT. Translation: CATLLGNTIYF.

This clone came up once. The chain has TRBV6-6 and TRBJ2-7; 7 positions match TRBD2. The V gene's germline CDR1 is MNHNY and CDR2 SVGAGI (reference sequence). This CDR3 spans 14 amino acids. V trimming: 6 bases; J trimming: 3 bases; junction bases outside the gene matches: 8. CDR3 sequence reads: CASSYRGGGYEQYF. The CDR3 DNA reads as TGTGCCAGCAGCTACCGCGGCGGGGGCTACGAGCAGTACTTC.

Notes on this clone: The same CDR3 arises from other DNA sequences in this sample as well. J is TRBJ2-1 and V is TRBV19; 8 nucleotides match TRBD1. The CDR3 sequence is 15 residues long. J lost 3 bases, V lost 6 bases, and 7 bases had no gene match. Looked up from germline, CDR1 is LNHDA and CDR2 is SQIVND (reference sequence). The CDR3 is CASSPTGASYNEQFF. The CDR3 coding sequence is TGTGCCAGTAGCCCGACAGGGGCCAGCTACAATGAGCAGTTCTTC.

Points on this clone: One junction end does not reproduce the germline sequence, and a read error may be involved. This chain joins TRBV2 and TRBJ2-7, with a weak D call TRBD1 (5 bases). The CDR3 consists of 15 residues. Looked up from germline, CDR1 is SNHLY and CDR2 is FYNNEI. CDR3 bases: TGTGCCAGCAGTGAAAGGGGCTCCAGCTCCCACGAGCAGTACTTC. Translating it yields CASSERGSSSHEQYF. Combining the CDR3 with reference TRBV2 and TRBJ2-7 gives the whole variable domain EPEVTQTPSHQVTQMGQEVILRCVPISNHLYFYWYRQILGQKVEFLVSFYNNEISEKSEIFDDQFSVERPDGSNFTLKIRSTKLEDSAMYFCASSERGSSSHEQYFGPGTRLTVT.